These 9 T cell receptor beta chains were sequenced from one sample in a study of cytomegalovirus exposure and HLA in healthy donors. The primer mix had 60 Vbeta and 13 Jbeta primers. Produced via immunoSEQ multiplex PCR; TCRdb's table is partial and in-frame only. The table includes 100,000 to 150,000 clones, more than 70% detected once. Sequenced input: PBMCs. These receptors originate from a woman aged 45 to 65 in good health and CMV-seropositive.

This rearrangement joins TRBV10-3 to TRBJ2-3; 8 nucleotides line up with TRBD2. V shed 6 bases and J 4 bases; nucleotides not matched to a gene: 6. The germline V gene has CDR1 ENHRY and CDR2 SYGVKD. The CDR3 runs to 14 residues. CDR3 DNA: TGTGCCATCAGAAAGCGGGAGCACTCAGATACGCAGTATTTT. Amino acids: CAIRKREHSDTQYF.

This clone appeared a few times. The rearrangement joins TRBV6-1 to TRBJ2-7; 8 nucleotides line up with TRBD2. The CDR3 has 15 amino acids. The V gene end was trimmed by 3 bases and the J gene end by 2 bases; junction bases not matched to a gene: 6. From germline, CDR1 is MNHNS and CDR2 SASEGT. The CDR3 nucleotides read TGTGCCAGCAGTGATCCTAGCGGGCAGACCTACGAGCAGTACTTC. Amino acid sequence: CASSDPSGQTYEQYF.

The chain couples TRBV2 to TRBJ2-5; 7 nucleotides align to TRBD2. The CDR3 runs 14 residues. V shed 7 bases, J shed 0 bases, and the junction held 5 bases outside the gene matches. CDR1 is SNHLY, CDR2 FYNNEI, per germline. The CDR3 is CASNSGKYQETQYF. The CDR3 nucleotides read TGTGCCAGCAACAGCGGGAAATACCAAGAGACCCAGTACTTC. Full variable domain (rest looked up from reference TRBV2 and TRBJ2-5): EPEVTQTPSHQVTQMGQEVILRCVPISNHLYFYWYRQILGQKVEFLVSFYNNEISEKSEIFDDQFSVERPDGSNFTLKIRSTKLEDSAMYFCASNSGKYQETQYFGPGTRLLVL.

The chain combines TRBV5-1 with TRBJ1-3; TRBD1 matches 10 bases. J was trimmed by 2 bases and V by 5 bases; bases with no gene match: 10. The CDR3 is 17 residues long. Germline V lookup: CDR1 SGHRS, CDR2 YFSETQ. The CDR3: CASSMDRGDRTGNTIYF. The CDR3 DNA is TGCGCCAGCAGTATGGACAGGGGGGACCGAACTGGAAACACCATATATTTT.

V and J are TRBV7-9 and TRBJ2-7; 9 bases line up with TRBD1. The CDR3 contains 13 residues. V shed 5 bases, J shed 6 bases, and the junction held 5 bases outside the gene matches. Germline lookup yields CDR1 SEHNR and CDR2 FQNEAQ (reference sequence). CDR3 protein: CASSITGGTEQYF. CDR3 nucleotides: TGTGCCAGCAGCATTACAGGGGGCACCGAGCAGTACTTC.

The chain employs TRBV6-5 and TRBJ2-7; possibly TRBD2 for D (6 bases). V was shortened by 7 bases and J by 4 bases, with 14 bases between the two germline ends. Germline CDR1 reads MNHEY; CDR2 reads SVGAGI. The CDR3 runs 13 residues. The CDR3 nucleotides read TGTGCCAGCACCCCTTTCGCGGGGTACGAGCAGTACTTC. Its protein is CASTPFAGYEQYF.

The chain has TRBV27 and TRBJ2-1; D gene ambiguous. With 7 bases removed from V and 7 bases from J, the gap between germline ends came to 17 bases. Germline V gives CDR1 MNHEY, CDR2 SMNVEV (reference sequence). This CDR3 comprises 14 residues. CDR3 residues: CASTLRGRSNEQFF. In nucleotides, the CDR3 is TGTGCCAGCACCCTCCGAGGAAGATCTAATGAGCAGTTCTTC.

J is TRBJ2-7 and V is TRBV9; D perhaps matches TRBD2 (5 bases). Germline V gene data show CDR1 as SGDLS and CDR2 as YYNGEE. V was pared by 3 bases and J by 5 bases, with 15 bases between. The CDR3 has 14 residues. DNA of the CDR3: TGTGCCAGCAGCGAGACCGGGGAAACCGACGAGCAGTACTTC. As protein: CASSETGETDEQYF.

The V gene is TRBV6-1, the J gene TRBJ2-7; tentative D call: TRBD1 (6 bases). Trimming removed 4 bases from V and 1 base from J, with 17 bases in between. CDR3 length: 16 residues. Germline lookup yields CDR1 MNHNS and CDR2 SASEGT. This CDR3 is CASSAPNRGGSYEQYF. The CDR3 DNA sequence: TGTGCCAGCAGTGCGCCCAACCGAGGGGGATCCTACGAGCAGTACTTC.